Sequencing of this T cell receptor (beta chain) was carried out in a study of PD-L1 blockade in urothelial cancer. Time point given: pretreatment peripheral blood. The assay was immunoSEQ multiplex PCR, and TCRdb's table has in-frame clones only and misses some. Of 40,000 to 60,000 clones listed, more than 65% are singletons. This TCR derives from a man between 70 and 80 years old with urothelial cancer. The sample was PBMCs, taken around atezolizumab (anti-PD-L1) treatment.

DNA for the CDR3: TGTGCCATCAGTGAGCAAGGGACCGGGACTAGCGGGAAAGCGGCCTACAATGAGCAGTTCTTC. It yields the protein CAISEQGTGTSGKAAYNEQFF. V usage is TRBV10-3 and J usage is TRBJ2-1, with 13 bases identical to TRBD2. Trimming took 2 bases from V and 2 from J; bases not matched to a gene: 15. The germline CDR1 and CDR2 sequences are ENHRY and SYGVKD. This CDR3 is 21 amino acids long.